This T cell receptor (beta chain) was captured in a study of blood T cell repertoires in COVID-19. Study-wide background: Some COVID-19 samples were acute and others convalescent; all came from the United States, Italy and Spain. T cells, B-cell-depleted T cells, or PBMCs provided the cDNA or gDNA that served as material.

This CDR3 is built from 18 residues. Germline-derived CDR1 and CDR2 are SGHNT and YYREEE (reference sequence). With 4 bases clipped from V and 0 bases from J, the junction kept 15 bases outside the gene matches. Authors' processing steps: Amplification from reference gene primers served as the basis for estimated nucleated cell counts. Profiled with immunoSEQ multiplex PCR; TCRdb holds only in-frame clones, not every one. V and J calls and clone size are as listed in that table; D and trimming were resolved from the DNA. The sample includes about 96,000 clones, roughly 84% seen only once; the top ten take 17%.

The sequenced sample was peripheral blood. V is TRBV5-4 and J is TRBJ1-1; TRBD1 agrees at 7 bases. This clonotype was sampled from a woman aged 55-70 years with acute or convalescent COVID-19. The DNA for the CDR3 is TGTGCCAGCAGCGCTTTGGCCAGGGGGACTGACATGAACACTGAAGCTTTCTTT. Translated: CASSALARGTDMNTEAFF. The complete variable domain, with remaining parts taken from reference TRBV5-4 and TRBJ1-1, reads ETGVTQSPTHLIKTRGQQVTLRCSSQSGHNTVSWYQQALGQGPQFIFQYYREEENGRGNFPPRFSGLQFPNYSSELNVNALELDDSALYLCASSALARGTDMNTEAFFGQGTRLTVV.